This T cell receptor beta chain was sequenced in a study of Ad26.COV2.S vaccination and SARS-CoV-2 variants. This CDR3 region has 14 residues. Germline CDR1 and CDR2: MNHNS and SASEGT. The V end lost 6 bases, the J end lost 0 bases, and 9 bases lay between the germline ends. Measured with immunoSEQ multiplex PCR; TCRdb has only the in-frame clones, and not every one. The sample yields around 300,000 clones, roughly 90% seen once. The treatment: roughly 18 received Ad26.COV2.S at low or high dose, single or two shots; 5 received placebo; per-sample allocation not given. Day 63 following the first vaccine or placebo injection was when the samples were taken. In its sample, this clone was seen once.

The material was peripheral blood, obtained in a trial of Ad26.COV2.S vaccine versus placebo. The TCR sequence derives from a person between 18 and 65 years old who received the Ad26.COV2.S COVID-19 vaccine or a placebo. J is TRBJ2-1 and V is TRBV6-1, with a tentative D call TRBD1 (5 bases). In DNA form, the CDR3 reads TGTGCCAGCAGGACAGTTAGCTCCTACAATGAGCAGTTCTTC. This sequence encodes CASRTVSSYNEQFF.